This passage covers 18 T cell receptor beta chains from one sample sequenced in a study of OX40 agonist ivuxolimab in advanced cancers. The protocol was immunoSEQ multiplex PCR, while the TCRdb copy is restricted to in-frame clones and leaves out a portion. The sample has approximately 69,000 clones; nearly 90% are singletons. The sample was CD4+ or CD8+ T cells sorted from blood, taken in a trial of the OX40 agonist ivuxolimab. The receptors come from an adult with an advanced solid tumor such as melanoma, head and neck, liver or kidney cancer.

V usage is TRBV13 and J usage is TRBJ2-1, with TRBD2 as a possible D gene (7 bases). CDR1 is PRHDT, CDR2 FYEKMQ, per germline (reference sequence). The V gene lost 8 bases and the J gene lost 6 bases, with 23 bases spanning the gap. CDR3 length: 16 amino acids. Written as DNA, the CDR3 is TGTGCCAGCGTCCAGGGGAGCGGGACTGGGTTCAATGAGCAGTTCTTC. Translation: CASVQGSGTGFNEQFF.

The rearrangement joins TRBV5-1 to TRBJ2-5; D gene unclear. Germline loops: CDR1 SGHRS, CDR2 YFSETQ. V was shortened by 0 bases and J by 5 bases, with 5 bases between the two germline ends. The CDR3 runs 12 residues. CDR3 region: CASSLALETQYF. The DNA of the CDR3 is TGCGCCAGCAGCTTGGCCTTGGAGACCCAGTACTTC. The full variable domain, with the rest looked up from reference TRBV5-1 and TRBJ2-5, is KAGVTQTPRYLIKTRGQQVTLSCSPISGHRSVSWYQQTPGQGLQFLFEYFSETQRNKGNFPGRFSGRQFSNSRSEMNVSTLELGDSALYLCASSLALETQYFGPGTRLLVL.

The chain's CDR3 is CASSLVRILANTGELFF. CDR3 coding DNA: TGTGCCAGCAGTTTAGTGAGGATCCTCGCGAACACCGGGGAGCTGTTTTTT. The chain carries TRBV27 and TRBJ2-2, with D unresolved. Germline assignment: CDR1 MNHEY and CDR2 SMNVEV (reference sequence). The CDR3 is made up of 17 amino acids. Trimming took 2 bases from V and 0 from J, leaving 13 bases between them.

V is TRBV21-1 and J is TRBJ2-1. TRBV21-1 is annotated as a pseudogene. CDR3 length equals 15 residues. The DNA for the CDR3 is TGTGCCAGCAGCAAAGCTCTCACGGCCCACAATGAGCAGTTCTTC. Amino acid sequence: CASSKALTAHNEQFF.

This chain links TRBV19 with TRBJ1-2, with unresolved D. Germline V lookup: CDR1 LNHDA, CDR2 SQIVND (reference sequence). This CDR3 is built from 13 residues. V dropped 8 bases and J dropped 6 bases, with 16 bases sitting between them. The CDR3 bases are TGTGCCAGTTCCACGGGCAGGTTGGATGGCTACACCTTC. Translated: CASSTGRLDGYTF.

In nucleotides, the CDR3 is TGCAGCGTTAAGGGCGGGAGAGGTCCTGAGCAGTTCTTC. This sequence encodes CSVKGGRGPEQFF. The rearrangement joins TRBV29-1 to TRBJ2-1, with 7 bases fitting TRBD2. From germline, CDR1 is SQVTM and CDR2 ANQGSEA. CDR3 length equals 13 residues. V gave up 5 bases and J gave up 9 bases; unmatched junction bases: 10.

V and J are TRBV7-2 and TRBJ1-1, with D hard to call. V lost 1 base and J lost 1, with 7 bases in between. This CDR3 has 14 residues. Germline assignment: CDR1 SGHTA and CDR2 FQGNSA. CDR3 nucleotides: TGTGCCAGCAGCTTAGATTCGGGGAACACTGAAGCTTTCTTT. Its protein is CASSLDSGNTEAFF.

This chain joins TRBV25-1 and TRBJ1-4; D gene ambiguous. Trimming took off 3 bases at V and 8 bases at J, with 13 bases between the two ends. CDR1 and CDR2 from the germline V gene are MGHDK and SYGVNS. The CDR3 is 14 residues long. The CDR3 spells CASSEGSSGEKLFF. The CDR3 region has the DNA TGTGCCAGCAGTGAGGGCAGTTCGGGCGAAAAACTGTTTTTT.

This chain joins TRBV28 and TRBJ1-1; TRBD1 might be the D (5 bases). V lost 5 bases to trimming and J lost 6 bases, with 31 bases between them. The germline V gene has CDR1 MDHEN and CDR2 SYDVKM. The CDR3 runs to 19 residues. CDR3 nucleotide sequence: TGTGCCAGCAGTAACAGTTGGACTCAGATTCGGGGCTCTAGGGCTGAAGCTTTCTTT. It codes for CASSNSWTQIRGSRAEAFF.

On this clone: This specimen includes other DNA sequences encoding the same CDR3. The chain couples TRBV15 to TRBJ2-5, with no clear D. The CDR3 consists of 13 residues. V was shortened by 3 bases and J by 1 base, with 6 bases between the two germline ends. Germline assignment: CDR1 LNHNV and CDR2 YYDKDF (reference sequence). The DNA of the CDR3 is TGTGCCACCAGCAGGCGCGGCCAAGAGACCCAGTACTTC. Its protein is CATSRRGQETQYF.

The chain joins TRBV6-5 to TRBJ2-2; perhaps D is TRBD1 or TRBD2 (5 bases each). V gave up 2 bases and J gave up 6 bases, with 7 bases separating them. The CDR3 totals 13 residues. Germline CDR1 and CDR2: MNHEY and SVGAGI. CDR3 loop: CASSYEGPGELFF. CDR3 nucleotide sequence: TGTGCCAGCAGTTACGAGGGGCCCGGGGAGCTGTTTTTT.

The genes are TRBV4-3 and TRBJ2-1; perhaps TRBD1 as D (6 bases). The germline CDR1 and CDR2 sequences are LGHNA and YSLEER. The CDR3 length is 15 residues. The ends were cut back, 1 base at V and 8 bases at J, with 15 bases in the middle. Here the CDR3 reads CASSQVGGVSHEQFF. The CDR3 DNA reads TGCGCCAGCAGCCAAGTAGGGGGTGTTTCCCATGAGCAGTTCTTC.

The chain recombines TRBV7-2 with TRBJ2-5, with a weak D call TRBD2 (5 bases). CDR3 length: 15 amino acids. Trimming took off 3 bases at V and 7 bases at J, with 18 bases between the two ends. CDR1 is SGHTA and CDR2 is FQGNSA in the germline V gene. The CDR3 sequence is CASSFRVPGTGTQYF. Here the CDR3 DNA reads TGTGCCAGCAGCTTCCGGGTCCCGGGAACGGGGACCCAGTACTTC. Combining the CDR3 with reference TRBV7-2 and TRBJ2-5 gives the whole variable domain GAGVSQSPSNKVTEKGKDVELRCDPISGHTALYWYRQSLGQGLEFLIYFQGNSAPDKSGLPSDRFSAERTGGSVSTLTIQRTQQEDSAVYLCASSFRVPGTGTQYFGPGTRLLVL.

This clone is a singleton in its sample. V and J are TRBV6-6 and TRBJ1-5; D is possibly TRBD1 (6 bases). The CDR3 loop spans 13 amino acids. Trimming pared 5 bases from V and 4 bases from J, leaving 9 bases between. Looked up from germline, CDR1 is MNHNY and CDR2 is SVGAGI (reference sequence). The CDR3 loop is CASSRGTNQPQHF. The CDR3 region has the DNA TGTGCCAGCAGTCGAGGGACAAATCAGCCCCAGCATTTT.

This chain uses TRBV6-5 with TRBJ2-2; D tentatively fits TRBD1 or TRBD2 (6 bases each). V lost 7 bases and J lost 7, with 16 bases in between. Per the germline V gene, CDR1 is MNHEY and CDR2 is SVGAGI. CDR3 length: 14 residues. CDR3 protein: CASTRGVTFGELFF. Written as DNA, the CDR3 is TGTGCCAGCACGAGGGGGGTGACCTTCGGGGAGCTGTTTTTT.

This clone was observed a single time. The chain combines TRBV7-9 with TRBJ2-5; weak D call: TRBD1 (6 bases). This CDR3 is built from 15 residues. Per germline, CDR1 SEHNR and CDR2 FQNEAQ (reference sequence). Deletions cut 1 base from V and 7 bases from J, with 16 bases between. The CDR3 is CASSLVRQAEGTQYF. The CDR3 DNA sequence: TGTGCCAGCAGCTTAGTTCGACAGGCCGAGGGGACCCAGTACTTC.

The rearrangement uses TRBV2 and TRBJ2-3; D may be TRBD1 (6 bases). V was clipped by 7 bases and J by 0 bases, with 11 bases between them. Germline assignment: CDR1 SNHLY and CDR2 FYNNEI. This CDR3 spans 14 amino acids. DNA of the CDR3: TGTGCCAGCATGGGTGGACAGAGCACAGATACGCAGTATTTT. It translates to CASMGGQSTDTQYF. Full variable domain (remainder filled in from reference TRBV2 and TRBJ2-3): EPEVTQTPSHQVTQMGQEVILRCVPISNHLYFYWYRQILGQKVEFLVSFYNNEISEKSEIFDDQFSVERPDGSNFTLKIRSTKLEDSAMYFCASMGGQSTDTQYFGPGTRLTVL.

A single count supports this clone. The chain uses TRBV5-6 and TRBJ2-7; 10 bases align to TRBD1. The V gene's germline CDR1 is SGHDT and CDR2 YYEEEE. The CDR3 has 15 amino acids. Unmatched junction bases numbered 13, after V lost 4 bases and J lost 9 bases. CDR3: CASSPRDRGPVGQYF. The DNA for the CDR3 is TGTGCCAGCAGCCCCCGGGACAGGGGCCCGGTGGGGCAGTACTTC.